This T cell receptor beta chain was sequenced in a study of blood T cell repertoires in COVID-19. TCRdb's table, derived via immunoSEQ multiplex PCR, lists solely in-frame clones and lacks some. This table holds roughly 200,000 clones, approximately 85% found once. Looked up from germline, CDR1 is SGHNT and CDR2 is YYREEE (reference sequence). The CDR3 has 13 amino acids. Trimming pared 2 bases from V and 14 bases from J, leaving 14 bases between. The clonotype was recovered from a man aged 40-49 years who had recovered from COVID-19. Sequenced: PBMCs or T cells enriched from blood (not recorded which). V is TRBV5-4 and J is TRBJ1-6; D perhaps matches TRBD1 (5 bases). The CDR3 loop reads CASSLYWDSTLHF. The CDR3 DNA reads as TGTGCCAGCAGCTTATACTGGGACTCCACCCTCCACTTT.